The TCR beta chain under discussion was sequenced for a study of T cell responses to AZD1222 COVID-19 vaccine. Measured with immunoSEQ multiplex PCR; TCRdb has only the in-frame clones, and not every one. The data show 150,000 or so clones, with more than 85% seen just once and over 7.5% held by the top ten. Broader study findings: Recipients of two AZD1222 doses showed rising Spike-specific TCR breadth and depth. In the spike-specific TCR repertoire, nearly half reportedly target unmutated variant regions.

Notes on this clone: The antigen is not known.

Per the germline V gene, CDR1 is LNHNV and CDR2 is YYDKDF (reference sequence). V gave up 5 bases and J gave up 1 base, with 14 bases separating them. The CDR3 has 15 residues. The clonotype was recovered from an adult in good health. Sequenced here: peripheral blood, sampled on day 0 of AZD1222 vaccination. The rearrangement uses TRBV15 and TRBJ1-2, with D possibly TRBD1 on 5 matching bases. The CDR3: CATSSPGRVNYGYTF. As DNA, the CDR3 is TGTGCCACCAGCTCACCTGGCAGGGTTAACTATGGCTACACCTTC.